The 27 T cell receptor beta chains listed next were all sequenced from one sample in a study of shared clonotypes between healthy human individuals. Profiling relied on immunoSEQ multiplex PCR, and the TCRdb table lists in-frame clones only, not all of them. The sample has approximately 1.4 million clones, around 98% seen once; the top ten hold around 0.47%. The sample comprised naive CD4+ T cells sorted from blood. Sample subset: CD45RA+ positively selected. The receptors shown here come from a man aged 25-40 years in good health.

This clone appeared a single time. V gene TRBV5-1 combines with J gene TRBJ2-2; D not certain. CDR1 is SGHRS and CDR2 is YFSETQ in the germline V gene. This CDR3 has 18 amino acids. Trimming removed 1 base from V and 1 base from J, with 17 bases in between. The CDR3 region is CASSLFPPNLRNTGELFF. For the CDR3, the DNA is TGCGCCAGCAGCTTGTTTCCCCCCAATCTTCGGAACACCGGGGAGCTGTTTTTT.

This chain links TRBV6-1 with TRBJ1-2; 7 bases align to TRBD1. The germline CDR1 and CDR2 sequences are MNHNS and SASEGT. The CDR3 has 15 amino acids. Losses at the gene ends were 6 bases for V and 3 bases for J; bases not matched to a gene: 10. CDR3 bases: TGTGCCAGCAGGCCTACAGGGGCTTGGGACTATGGCTACACCTTC. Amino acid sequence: CASRPTGAWDYGYTF.

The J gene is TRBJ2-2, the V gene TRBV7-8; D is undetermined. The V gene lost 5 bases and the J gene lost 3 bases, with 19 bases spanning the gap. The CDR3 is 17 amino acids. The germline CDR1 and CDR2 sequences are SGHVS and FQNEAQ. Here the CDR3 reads CASSPTLTRIHTGELFF. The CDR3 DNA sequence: TGTGCCAGCAGCCCAACCTTAACCCGGATTCACACCGGGGAGCTGTTTTTT.

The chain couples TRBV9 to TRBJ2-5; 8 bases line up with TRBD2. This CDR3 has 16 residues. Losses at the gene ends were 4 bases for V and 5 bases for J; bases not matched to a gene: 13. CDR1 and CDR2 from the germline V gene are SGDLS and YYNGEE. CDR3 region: CASSPSPSRLAETQYF. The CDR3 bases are TGTGCCAGCAGCCCGTCCCCTAGTAGACTAGCGGAGACCCAGTACTTC.

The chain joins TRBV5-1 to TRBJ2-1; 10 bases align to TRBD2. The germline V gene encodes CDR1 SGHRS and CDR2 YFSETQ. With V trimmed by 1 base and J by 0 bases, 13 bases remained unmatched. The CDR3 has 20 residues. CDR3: CASSLNFRLAGDPSYNEQFF. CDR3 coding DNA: TGCGCCAGCAGCTTGAATTTTCGCCTAGCGGGAGATCCCTCCTACAATGAGCAGTTCTTC.

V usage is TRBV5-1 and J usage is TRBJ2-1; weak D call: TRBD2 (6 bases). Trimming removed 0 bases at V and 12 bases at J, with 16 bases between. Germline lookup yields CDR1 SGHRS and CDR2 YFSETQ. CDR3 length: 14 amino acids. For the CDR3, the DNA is TGCGCCAGCAGCTTGGATTCCGTGGGAGGCCTGCAGTTCTTC. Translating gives CASSLDSVGGLQFF. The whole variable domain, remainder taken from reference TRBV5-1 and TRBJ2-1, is KAGVTQTPRYLIKTRGQQVTLSCSPISGHRSVSWYQQTPGQGLQFLFEYFSETQRNKGNFPGRFSGRQFSNSRSEMNVSTLELGDSALYLCASSLDSVGGLQFFGPGTRLTVL.

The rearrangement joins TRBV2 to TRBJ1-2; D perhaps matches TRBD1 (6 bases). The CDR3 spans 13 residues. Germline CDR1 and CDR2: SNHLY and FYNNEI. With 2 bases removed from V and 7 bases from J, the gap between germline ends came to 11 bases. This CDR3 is CASSETGSGGYTF. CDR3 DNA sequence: TGTGCCAGCAGTGAAACAGGGTCAGGTGGCTACACCTTC.

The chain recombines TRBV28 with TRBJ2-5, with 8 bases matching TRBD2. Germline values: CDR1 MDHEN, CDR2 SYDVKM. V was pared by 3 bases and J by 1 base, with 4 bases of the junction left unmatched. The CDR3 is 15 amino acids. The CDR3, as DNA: TGTGCCAGCAGTTTCACTAGCGGAGCCCAAGAGACCCAGTACTTC. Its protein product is CASSFTSGAQETQYF.

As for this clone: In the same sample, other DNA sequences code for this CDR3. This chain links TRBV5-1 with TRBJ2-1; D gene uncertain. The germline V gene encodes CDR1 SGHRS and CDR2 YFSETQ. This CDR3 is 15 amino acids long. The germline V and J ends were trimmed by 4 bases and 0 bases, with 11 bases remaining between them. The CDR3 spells CASSPGSSSYNEQFF. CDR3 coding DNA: TGCGCCAGCAGCCCCGGGTCGAGCTCCTACAATGAGCAGTTCTTC. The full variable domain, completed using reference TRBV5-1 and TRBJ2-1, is KAGVTQTPRYLIKTRGQQVTLSCSPISGHRSVSWYQQTPGQGLQFLFEYFSETQRNKGNFPGRFSGRQFSNSRSEMNVSTLELGDSALYLCASSPGSSSYNEQFFGPGTRLTVL.

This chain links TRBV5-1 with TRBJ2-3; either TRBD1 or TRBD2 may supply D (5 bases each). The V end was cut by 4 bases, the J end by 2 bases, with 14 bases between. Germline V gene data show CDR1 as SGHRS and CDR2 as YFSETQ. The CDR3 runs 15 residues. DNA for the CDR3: TGCGCCAGCAGCCTCCGGGACGGAATCACAGATACGCAGTATTTT. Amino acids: CASSLRDGITDTQYF.

DNA of the CDR3: TGTGCCAGCAGTCCTTATGACCCTTTTCGGGGCTACACCTTC. It is translated as CASSPYDPFRGYTF. V gene TRBV28 combines with J gene TRBJ1-2, with no clear D. The CDR3 length is 14 residues. Germline loops: CDR1 MDHEN, CDR2 SYDVKM. V dropped 5 bases and J dropped 8 bases, with 18 bases sitting between them.

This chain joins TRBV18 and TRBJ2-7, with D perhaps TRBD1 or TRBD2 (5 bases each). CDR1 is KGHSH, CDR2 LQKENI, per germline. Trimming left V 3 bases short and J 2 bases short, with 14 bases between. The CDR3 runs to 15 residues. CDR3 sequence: CASSPGAGRAYEQYF. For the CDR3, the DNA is TGTGCCAGCTCACCCGGGGCAGGGAGAGCCTACGAGCAGTACTTC.

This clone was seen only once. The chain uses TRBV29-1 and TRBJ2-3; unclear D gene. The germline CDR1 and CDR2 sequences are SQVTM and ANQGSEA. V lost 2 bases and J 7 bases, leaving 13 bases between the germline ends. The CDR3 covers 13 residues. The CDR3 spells CSVEPVSLHTQYF. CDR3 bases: TGCAGCGTTGAACCGGTTTCCCTCCATACGCAGTATTTT.

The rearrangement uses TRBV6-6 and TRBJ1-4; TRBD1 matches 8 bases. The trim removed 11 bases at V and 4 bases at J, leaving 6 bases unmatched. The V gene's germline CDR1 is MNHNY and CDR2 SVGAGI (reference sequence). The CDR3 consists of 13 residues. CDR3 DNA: TGTGCCGCCGGACAGGGACTTAATGAAAAACTGTTTTTT. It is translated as CAAGQGLNEKLFF.

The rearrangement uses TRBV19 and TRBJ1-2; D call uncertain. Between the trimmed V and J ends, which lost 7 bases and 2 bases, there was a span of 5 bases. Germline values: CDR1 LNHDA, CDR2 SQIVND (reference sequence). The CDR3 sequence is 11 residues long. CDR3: CASNSNYGYTF. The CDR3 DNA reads TGTGCCAGTAACAGCAACTATGGCTACACCTTC. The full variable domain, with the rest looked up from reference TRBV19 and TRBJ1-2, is DGGITQSPKYLFRKEGQNVTLSCEQNLNHDAMYWYRQDPGQGLRLIYYSQIVNDFQKGDIAEGYSVSREKKESFPLTVTSAQKNPTAFYLCASNSNYGYTFGSGTRLTVV.

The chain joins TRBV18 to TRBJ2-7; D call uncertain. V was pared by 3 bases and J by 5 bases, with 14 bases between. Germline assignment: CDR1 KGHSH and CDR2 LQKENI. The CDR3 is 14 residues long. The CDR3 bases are TGTGCCAGCTCACCCCGACCCTTCCCTGACGAGCAGTACTTC. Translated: CASSPRPFPDEQYF.

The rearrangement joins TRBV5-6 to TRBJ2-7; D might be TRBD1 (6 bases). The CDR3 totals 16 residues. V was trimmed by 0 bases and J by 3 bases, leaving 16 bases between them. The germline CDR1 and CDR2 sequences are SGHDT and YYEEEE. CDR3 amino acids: CASSLATRQVHYEQYF. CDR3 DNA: TGTGCCAGCAGCTTGGCCACCCGACAGGTCCACTACGAGCAGTACTTC.

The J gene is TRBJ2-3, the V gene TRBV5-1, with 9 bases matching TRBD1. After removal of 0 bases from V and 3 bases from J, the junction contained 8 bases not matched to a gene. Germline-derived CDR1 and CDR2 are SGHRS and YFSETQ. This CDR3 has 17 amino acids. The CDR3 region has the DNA TGCGCCAGCAGCTTGGGAGGAGGGACAGGGAAAACAGATACGCAGTATTTT. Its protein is CASSLGGGTGKTDTQYF.

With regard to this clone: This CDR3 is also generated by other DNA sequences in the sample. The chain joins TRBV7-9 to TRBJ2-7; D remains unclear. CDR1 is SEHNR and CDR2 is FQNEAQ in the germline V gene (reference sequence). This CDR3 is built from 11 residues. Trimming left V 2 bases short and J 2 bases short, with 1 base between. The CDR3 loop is CASSLTYEQYF. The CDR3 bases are TGTGCCAGCAGCTTAACCTACGAGCAGTACTTC.

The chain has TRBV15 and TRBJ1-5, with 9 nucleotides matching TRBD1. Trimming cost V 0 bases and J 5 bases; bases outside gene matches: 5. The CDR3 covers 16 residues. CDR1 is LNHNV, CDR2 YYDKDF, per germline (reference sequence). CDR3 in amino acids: CATSRETGTGYQPQHF. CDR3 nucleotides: TGTGCCACCAGCAGAGAAACCGGGACAGGGTATCAGCCCCAGCATTTT.

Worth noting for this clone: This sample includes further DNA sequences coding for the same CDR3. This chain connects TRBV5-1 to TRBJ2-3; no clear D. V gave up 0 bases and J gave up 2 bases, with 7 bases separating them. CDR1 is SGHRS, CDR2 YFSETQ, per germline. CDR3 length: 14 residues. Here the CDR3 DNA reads TGCGCCAGCAGCTTGGGACACAACACAGATACGCAGTATTTT. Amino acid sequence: CASSLGHNTDTQYF.

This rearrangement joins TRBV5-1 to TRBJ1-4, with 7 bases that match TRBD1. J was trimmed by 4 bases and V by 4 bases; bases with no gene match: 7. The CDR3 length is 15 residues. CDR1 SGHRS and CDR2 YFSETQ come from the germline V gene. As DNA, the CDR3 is TGCGCCAGCAGCCTCGGGACAGCGAATAATGAAAAACTGTTTTTT. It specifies CASSLGTANNEKLFF.

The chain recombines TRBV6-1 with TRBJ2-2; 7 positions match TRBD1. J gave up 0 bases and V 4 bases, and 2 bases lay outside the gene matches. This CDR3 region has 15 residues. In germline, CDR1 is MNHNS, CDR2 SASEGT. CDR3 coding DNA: TGTGCCAGCAGTGCGGACAGGCCGAACACCGGGGAGCTGTTTTTT. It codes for CASSADRPNTGELFF.

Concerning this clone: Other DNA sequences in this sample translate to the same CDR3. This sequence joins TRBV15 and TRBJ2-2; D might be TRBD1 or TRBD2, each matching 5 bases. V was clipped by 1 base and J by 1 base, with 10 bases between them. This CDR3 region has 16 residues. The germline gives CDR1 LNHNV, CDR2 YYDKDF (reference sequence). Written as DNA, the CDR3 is TGTGCCACCAGCAGAGCGGTGGGGGTGAACACCGGGGAGCTGTTTTTT. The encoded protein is CATSRAVGVNTGELFF.

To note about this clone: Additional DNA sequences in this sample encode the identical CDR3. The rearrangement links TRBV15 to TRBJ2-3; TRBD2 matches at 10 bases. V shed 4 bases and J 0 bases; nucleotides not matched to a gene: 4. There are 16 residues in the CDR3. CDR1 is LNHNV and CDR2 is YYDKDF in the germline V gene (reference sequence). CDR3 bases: TGTGCCACCAGCACCGGACTAGCGGCTAGCACAGATACGCAGTATTTT. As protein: CATSTGLAASTDTQYF.

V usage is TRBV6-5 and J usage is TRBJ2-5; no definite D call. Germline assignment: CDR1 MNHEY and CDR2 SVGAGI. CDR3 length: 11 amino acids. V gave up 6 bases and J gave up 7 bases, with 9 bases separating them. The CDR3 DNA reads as TGTGCCAGCAGGACCGATCGGACCCAGTACTTC. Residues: CASRTDRTQYF.

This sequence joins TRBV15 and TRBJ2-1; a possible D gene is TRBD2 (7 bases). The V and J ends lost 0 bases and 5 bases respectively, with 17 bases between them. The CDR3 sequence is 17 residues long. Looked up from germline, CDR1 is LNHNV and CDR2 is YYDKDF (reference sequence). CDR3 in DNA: TGTGCCACCAGCAGAGATCCGGCGGGGGCGGTGAACAATGAGCAGTTCTTC. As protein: CATSRDPAGAVNNEQFF.